This TCR beta chain was captured in a study of cytomegalovirus exposure and HLA in healthy donors. Study findings and constraints: With later analysis, a missense DCLRE1C variant became linked to TCR beta V- and J-gene trimming.

This clone was counted between two and nine times. The antigen is not known. The primer mix had 60 Vbeta and 13 Jbeta primers. Method: immunoSEQ multiplex PCR; TCRdb's copy keeps in-frame clones and lacks some. There are about 130,000 clones in the sample; approximately 81% occur only once, and 7.3% lies in the top ten. Germline CDR1 and CDR2: LGHNA and YSLEER. V was clipped by 6 bases and J by 8 bases; unmatched bases: 14. This CDR3 spans 16 amino acids. Sequences were obtained from PBMCs. The chain has TRBV4-3 and TRBJ2-1; 9 positions agree with TRBD2. The sequence derives from a male donor in good health and CMV-seronegative. The CDR3 loop reads CASRETSGRNPHEQFF. The DNA for the CDR3 is TGCGCCAGCAGGGAGACTAGCGGAAGAAACCCACATGAGCAGTTCTTC.